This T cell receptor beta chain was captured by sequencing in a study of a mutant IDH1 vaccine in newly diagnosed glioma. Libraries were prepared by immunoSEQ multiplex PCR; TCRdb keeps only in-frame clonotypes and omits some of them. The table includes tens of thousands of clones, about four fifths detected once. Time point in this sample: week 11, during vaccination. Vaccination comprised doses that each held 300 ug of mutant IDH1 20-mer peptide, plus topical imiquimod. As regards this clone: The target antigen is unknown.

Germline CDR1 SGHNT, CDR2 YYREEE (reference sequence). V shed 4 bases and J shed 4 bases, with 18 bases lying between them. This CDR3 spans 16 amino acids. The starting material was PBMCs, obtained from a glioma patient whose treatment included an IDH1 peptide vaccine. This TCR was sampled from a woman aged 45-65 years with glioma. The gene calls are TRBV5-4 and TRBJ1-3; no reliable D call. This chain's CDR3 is CASSLGAQSRGNTIYF. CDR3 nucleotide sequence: TGTGCCAGCAGCCTCGGCGCCCAATCGCGGGGAAACACCATATATTTT.